A selection of T cell receptor beta chains follows, all from one sample in a study of T cells after somatic rescue of genetic block. Profiling relied on immunoSEQ multiplex PCR, and the TCRdb table lists in-frame clones only, not all of them. In the table there are 85,000 to 100,000 clones, 70% to 90% of which are singletons. The sequencing input was peripheral blood mononuclear cells (PBMCs). The source is a woman under 30. Both conserved end residues are part of each CDR3. A D gene is named only where the DNA matches it firmly. Clone size appears in some rows only: once, few, many, or a class for an expanded clone.

>TRBV2|TRBJ2-2|-|-
CATSREGGTGELFF
TGTGCCACCTCGAGGGAGGGGGGAACCGGGGAGCTGTTTTTT
>TRBV28|TRBJ1-2|-|-
CASSLVGERGYTF
TGTGCCAGCAGTTTAGTAGGGGAACGCGGCTACACCTTC
>TRBV7-9|TRBJ2-1|TRBD2|-
CASSRAGLADNEQFF
TGTGCCAGCAGCCGTGCGGGACTAGCGGACAATGAGCAGTTCTTC
>TRBV11-3|TRBJ1-3|-|-
CASSRWGAARNTIYF
TGTGCCAGCAGCCGATGGGGGGCCGCAAGAAACACCATATATTTT
>TRBV27|TRBJ2-2|-|once
CASSLSRTAGGGELFF
TGTGCCAGCAGTTTATCCCGGACTGCCGGTGGCGGGGAGCTGTTTTTT
>TRBV5-1|TRBJ2-1|TRBD2|-
CASSLVLAGNNEQFF
TGCGCCAGCAGCTTGGTTCTAGCGGGGAACAATGAGCAGTTCTTC
>TRBV20-1|TRBJ1-1|-|-
CSARDHTEAFF
TGCAGTGCTAGAGATCACACTGAAGCTTTCTTT
>TRBV28|TRBJ1-2|TRBD1|-
CASSLRAGGSYGYTF
TGTGCCAGCAGTTTACGGGCAGGGGGCAGCTATGGCTACACCTTC
>TRBV4-3|TRBJ2-7|-|-
CASSQDSGHEQYF
TGCGCCAGCAGCCAAGATTCTGGGCACGAGCAGTACTTC
>TRBV19|TRBJ1-1|TRBD1|-
CASRNRGAEAFF
TGTGCCAGTAGAAACAGGGGTGCTGAAGCTTTCTTT
>TRBV29-1|TRBJ1-1|TRBD1|-
CSVQGGDTEAFF
TGCAGCGTTCAGGGGGGCGACACTGAAGCTTTCTTT
>TRBV5-4|TRBJ2-1|TRBD2|-
CASSFREGEQFF
TGTGCCAGCAGCTTCCGGGAGGGTGAGCAGTTCTTC
>TRBV6-6|TRBJ2-3|-|-
CASCRTDTQYF
TGTGCCAGCTGCCGCACAGATACGCAGTATTTT
>TRBV6-5|TRBJ2-5|TRBD2|-
CASSRREEETQYF
TGTGCCAGCAGCCGACGGGAGGAAGAGACCCAGTACTTC
>TRBV11-2|TRBJ2-6|-|-
CASSLRSSSGANVLTF
TGTGCCAGCAGCTTAAGGTCTTCCTCTGGGGCCAACGTCCTGACTTTC
>TRBV6-5|TRBJ2-3|-|-
CASSNWDSTDTQYF
TGTGCCAGCAGTAACTGGGACAGCACAGATACGCAGTATTTT
>TRBV5-4|TRBJ2-2|-|once
CASSPVGDTGELFF
TGTGCCAGCAGCCCCGTCGGCGATACCGGGGAGCTGTTTTTT
>TRBV28|TRBJ2-3|TRBD1|-
CASSPGQPTDTQYF
TGTGCCAGCAGCCCGGGACAGCCCACAGATACGCAGTATTTT
>TRBV5-6|TRBJ2-5|-|-
CASSSRRTQYF
TGTGCCAGCAGCTCCCGCCGGACCCAGTACTTC
>TRBV5-4|TRBJ2-1|TRBD2|-
CASSLGVLAGLNNEQFF
TGTGCCAGCAGCTTGGGAGTTCTAGCGGGGTTGAACAATGAGCAGTTCTTC
>TRBV28|TRBJ2-2|TRBD2|-
CASTGGSQTGELFF
TGTGCCAGCACGGGCGGGAGTCAGACCGGGGAGCTGTTTTTT
>TRBV15|TRBJ1-2|TRBD1|-
CATSRVNPPPHTGQGKTCPYGYTF
TGTGCCACCAGCAGAGTAAACCCCCCCCCGCACACCGGACAGGGGAAGACTTGCCCTTATGGCTACACCTTC
>TRBV2|TRBJ2-5|-|once
CASQGARGETQYF
TGTGCCAGTCAGGGAGCCCGAGGGGAGACCCAGTACTTC
>TRBV5-1|TRBJ2-5|-|-
CASSSGVGKETQYF
TGCGCCAGCAGCTCGGGAGTTGGAAAAGAGACCCAGTACTTC
>TRBV5-6|TRBJ2-7|TRBD1|-
CASFEWDRGPYEQYF
TGTGCCAGCTTTGAGTGGGACAGGGGGCCCTACGAGCAGTACTTC
>TRBV25-1|TRBJ1-2|-|-
CASSPTGTRGGYTF
TGTGCCAGCAGTCCGACCGGGACGAGGGGTGGCTACACCTTC
>TRBV5-1|TRBJ1-3|-|few
CASSLGTKKVGNTIYF
TGCGCCAGCAGCTTGGGGACGAAAAAGGTCGGAAACACCATATATTTT
>TRBV18|TRBJ1-4|-|-
CASSPLGTNEKLFF
TGTGCCAGCTCACCTTTGGGGACTAATGAAAAACTGTTTTTT
>TRBV9|TRBJ1-2|TRBD1|-
CASSRHTGTGIGYTF
TGTGCCAGCAGCCGCCACACTGGGACAGGAATCGGCTACACCTTC
>TRBV18|TRBJ2-1|TRBD2|-
CASSLLGTSDHNEQFF
TGTGCCAGCTCACTTTTAGGGACTAGCGACCACAATGAGCAGTTCTTC
>TRBV6-1|TRBJ2-1|TRBD2|-
CASKRSGSWGHEQFF
TGTGCCAGCAAACGAAGCGGGAGTTGGGGCCATGAGCAGTTCTTC
>TRBV28|TRBJ2-1|TRBD1|-
CASSLRGNEQFF
TGTGCCAGCAGTCTCAGGGGGAATGAGCAGTTCTTC
>TRBV7-2|TRBJ2-7|TRBD2|-
CASSPGTSGEQYF
TGTGCCAGCAGCCCCGGGACTAGTGGCGAGCAGTACTTC
>TRBV10-3|TRBJ2-2|-|-
CAISGLANTGELFF
TGTGCCATCAGTGGACTAGCGAACACCGGGGAGCTGTTTTTT
>TRBV7-8|TRBJ2-4|-|-
CASSPPPRTRKNIQYF
TGTGCCAGCAGCCCGCCCCCTCGGACGAGAAAAAACATTCAGTACTTC
>TRBV28|TRBJ2-2|-|-
CASSLWRDSGTGELFF
TGTGCCAGCAGTTTATGGAGGGACAGCGGGACCGGGGAGCTGTTTTTT
>TRBV28|TRBJ1-4|TRBD1|-
CASSLSGTGNEKLFF
TGTGCCAGCAGTTTATCAGGGACAGGGAATGAAAAACTGTTTTTT
>TRBV27|TRBJ2-7|-|-
CASSSRGSSYEQYF
TGTGCCAGCAGTTCTAGGGGCTCCTCCTACGAGCAGTACTTC
>TRBV6-4|TRBJ2-2|-|many
CASSDGDTGELFF
TGTGCCAGCAGTGACGGGGACACCGGGGAGCTGTTTTTT
>TRBV29-1|TRBJ1-1|-|once
CSVERGSNTEAFF
TGCAGCGTTGAACGGGGCTCCAACACTGAAGCTTTCTTT
>TRBV18|TRBJ1-5|-|-
CASSPGGSNQPQHF
TGTGCCAGCTCACCTGGGGGGAGCAATCAGCCCCAGCATTTT
>TRBV4-2|TRBJ2-7|-|-
CASSQEITQGSHEQYF
TGTGCCAGCAGCCAAGAGATTACCCAGGGGTCCCACGAGCAGTACTTC
>TRBV30|TRBJ1-6|-|once
CAWGAGATSPLHF
TGTGCCTGGGGGGCGGGTGCCACCTCACCCCTCCACTTT
>TRBV29-1|TRBJ2-7|-|-
CSVRTALYEQYF
TGCAGCGTACGGACAGCCCTGTACGAGCAGTACTTC
>TRBV5-1|TRBJ2-3|TRBD2|-
CASSPRTSSTDTQYF
TGCGCCAGCAGCCCGAGGACTAGCAGCACAGATACGCAGTATTTT
>TRBV29-1|TRBJ2-2|TRBD1|-
CSAKQGFGDTGELFF
TGCAGCGCCAAACAGGGGTTCGGGGACACCGGGGAGCTGTTTTTT
>TRBV7-9|TRBJ2-1|TRBD2|-
CASSGRTSGKGYEQFF
TGTGCCAGCAGCGGACGGACTAGCGGGAAAGGCTATGAGCAGTTCTTC
>TRBV27|TRBJ2-2|-|-
CASSLTITAANTGELFF
TGTGCCAGCAGCCTAACTATAACAGCGGCGAACACCGGGGAGCTGTTTTTT
>TRBV21-1|TRBJ2-7|-|once
CASSKCPYEQYF
TGTGCCAGCAGCAAATGTCCCTACGAGCAGTACTTC
>TRBV28|TRBJ2-3|TRBD2|-
CASSPGLAGGTDTQYF
TGTGCCAGCAGCCCAGGACTAGCGGGGGGCACAGATACGCAGTATTTT